The 25 T cell receptor beta chains listed next were all sequenced from one sample in a study of cytomegalovirus exposure and HLA in healthy donors. TCRdb keeps only in-frame clones here, not all; method: immunoSEQ multiplex PCR. The table lists a few hundred thousand clones, around 86% of them singletons. Sequencing was carried out using PBMCs. Receptors originate from a woman aged 18-29 years in good health and CMV-seronegative.

V usage is TRBV20-1 and J usage is TRBJ1-1, with D hard to call. V gave up 4 bases and J gave up 6 bases, with 9 bases separating them. Germline V gives CDR1 DFQATT, CDR2 SNEGSKA (reference sequence). The length of the CDR3 is 11 residues. The CDR3 coding sequence is TGCAGTGCTACCCCCGGGGCTGAAGCTTTCTTT. Residues: CSATPGAEAFF.

V and J are TRBV30 and TRBJ2-2; D is possibly TRBD1 (7 bases). V was cut by 0 bases and J by 0 bases, with 11 bases left in between. Germline V gene data show CDR1 as GTSNPN and CDR2 as SVGIG (reference sequence). This CDR3 region has 16 residues. The CDR3 sequence: CAWSVAGTANTGELFF. Written as DNA, the CDR3 is TGTGCCTGGAGTGTTGCGGGGACAGCGAACACCGGGGAGCTGTTTTTT. Full variable domain (remainder filled in from reference TRBV30 and TRBJ2-2): SQTIHQWPATLVQPVGSPLSLECTVEGTSNPNLYWYRQAAGRGLQLLFYSVGIGQISSEVPQNLSASRPQDRQFILSSKKLLLSDSGFYLCAWSVAGTANTGELFFGEGSRLTVL.

The V call is TRBV5-6, the J call TRBJ2-7; D is uncertain. Germline V gene sequence: CDR1 SGHDT, CDR2 YYEEEE. V was pared by 4 bases and J by 5 bases, with 10 bases between. The length of the CDR3 is 12 residues. CDR3 amino acids: CASSLYTDEQYF. Written as DNA, the CDR3 is TGTGCCAGCAGCCTTTACACCGACGAGCAGTACTTC.

This clone has just one count. The chain carries TRBV11-2 and TRBJ2-7; possibly TRBD1 for D (6 bases). The CDR3 has 13 amino acids. Trimming shortened V by 0 bases and J by 8 bases, and 11 bases separated the two germline ends. Germline V gene lookup returns CDR1 SGHAT and CDR2 FQNNGV. The CDR3 protein is CASSLDGQGKQYF. Written as DNA, the CDR3 is TGTGCCAGCAGCTTAGATGGTCAGGGGAAGCAGTACTTC. The full variable domain, rest sourced from reference TRBV11-2 and TRBJ2-7, is EAGVAQSPRYKIIEKRQSVAFWCNPISGHATLYWYQQILGQGPKLLIQFQNNGVVDDSQLPKDRFSAERLKGVDSTLKIQPAKLEDSAVYLCASSLDGQGKQYFGPGTRLTVT.

The chain joins TRBV19 to TRBJ2-7; TRBD1 is a possible D gene (6 bases). The length of the CDR3 is 15 residues. Germline CDR1 and CDR2: LNHDA and SQIVND (reference sequence). The V end lost 8 bases, the J end lost 3 bases, and 20 bases lay between the germline ends. CDR3 in amino acids: CASRVGGPGNYEQYF. CDR3 bases: TGTGCCAGTCGCGTAGGGGGTCCGGGGAACTACGAGCAGTACTTC.

This clone occurred a few times. The chain carries TRBV13 and TRBJ1-2; TRBD1 matches at 7 bases. Germline CDR1 is PRHDT and CDR2 is FYEKMQ (reference sequence). This CDR3 comprises 13 residues. V lost 5 bases to trimming and J lost 8 bases; unmatched junction nucleotides: 8. The CDR3 protein is CASSGPQGGGYTF. The CDR3 DNA sequence: TGTGCCAGCAGCGGCCCCCAGGGGGGAGGCTACACCTTC.

There are a few counts of this clone. The CDR3 spells CASTSAGDHDYTF. DNA for the CDR3: TGTGCCAGCACCAGCGCGGGCGACCATGACTACACCTTC. The chain is built from TRBV6-1 and TRBJ1-2; D unresolved. V lost 7 bases and J lost 10, with 19 bases in between. This CDR3 spans 13 amino acids. The germline V gene has CDR1 MNHNS and CDR2 SASEGT.

This chain connects TRBV19 to TRBJ1-4; D may be TRBD1 (5 bases). Germline V lookup: CDR1 LNHDA, CDR2 SQIVND (reference sequence). V dropped 6 bases and J dropped 8 bases, with 19 bases sitting between them. This CDR3 contains 15 residues. The CDR3 nucleotides are TGTGCCAGTAGGGTGACAGCCTCAGGTGGGGAAAAACTGTTTTTT. Protein: CASRVTASGGEKLFF.

This clone was seen only a few times. The V call is TRBV5-1, the J call TRBJ1-2; D unresolved. Germline CDR1 reads SGHRS; CDR2 reads YFSETQ. Trimming left V 7 bases short and J 3 bases short, with 16 bases between. CDR3 length: 14 residues. CDR3 coding DNA: TGCGCCAGCCTCCTCTCACCGGGAGACTATGGCTACACCTTC. This sequence encodes CASLLSPGDYGYTF.

The gene calls are TRBV28 and TRBJ1-1, with no clear D. Germline V lookup: CDR1 MDHEN, CDR2 SYDVKM. Trimming cost V 1 base and J 11 bases, with 8 bases left between them. The CDR3 consists of 11 residues. Here the CDR3 DNA reads TGTGCCAGCAGTTTATCCAGGAGGGCTTTCTTT. It specifies CASSLSRRAFF.

V is TRBV6-5 and J is TRBJ1-2, with 9 bases aligning to TRBD1. The V gene end was trimmed by 4 bases and the J gene end by 6 bases; junction bases not matched to a gene: 9. The CDR3 length is 15 residues. Germline CDR1 reads MNHEY; CDR2 reads SVGAGI. CDR3 loop: CASSSGEQGANGYTF. In nucleotides, the CDR3 is TGTGCCAGCAGTTCGGGGGAACAGGGGGCCAATGGCTACACCTTC.

The chain has TRBV5-1 and TRBJ2-7; 10 bases fit TRBD2. This CDR3 is built from 15 residues. The V gene's germline CDR1 is SGHRS and CDR2 YFSETQ. Trimming cost V 5 bases and J 0 bases; bases outside gene matches: 5. CDR3 sequence: CASRPGTSVSYEQYF. DNA for the CDR3: TGCGCCAGCAGACCTGGGACTAGCGTCTCCTACGAGCAGTACTTC.

The chain carries TRBV23-1 and TRBJ1-5, with 9 positions matching TRBD1. TRBV23-1 is placed among ORFs of uncertain function. After removal of 4 bases from V and 5 bases from J, the junction contained 12 bases not matched to a gene. The length of the CDR3 is 17 residues. CDR3 loop: CASSPDKGTGRDQPQHF. CDR3 in DNA: TGCGCCAGCAGTCCTGACAAGGGGACAGGGAGGGATCAGCCCCAGCATTTT.

The chain couples TRBV6-5 to TRBJ1-2; 9 positions match TRBD1. The CDR3 consists of 12 residues. The germline CDR1 and CDR2 sequences are MNHEY and SVGAGI. V was clipped by 2 bases and J by 8 bases; unmatched bases: 0. CDR3 residues: CASSYGQGGYTF. In DNA form, the CDR3 reads TGTGCCAGCAGTTACGGACAGGGGGGCTACACCTTC.

The chain is built from TRBV21-1 and TRBJ2-5; the table assigns TRBD1, which was not confirmed against the DNA. TRBV21-1 is a recognized pseudogene. The CDR3 runs 17 residues. The CDR3 is CASSKASTGLSQETQYF. CDR3 bases: TGTGCCAGCAGCAAAGCCTCGACAGGGCTCAGCCAAGAGACCCAGTACTTC.

The CDR3 spells CASSQPRDSRNEKLFF. For the CDR3, the DNA is TGCGCCAGCAGCCAACCTCGGGACAGCCGGAATGAAAAACTGTTTTTT. The chain uses TRBV4-1 and TRBJ1-4, with TRBD1 matching 7 bases. The CDR3 has 16 residues. V gave up 2 bases and J gave up 5 bases; unmatched junction bases: 8. Germline lookup yields CDR1 MGHRA and CDR2 YSYEKL.

The J gene is TRBJ1-2, the V gene TRBV10-1; 9 positions agree with TRBD1. This CDR3 has 13 amino acids. The germline V gene encodes CDR1 WNHNN and CDR2 SYGVQD (reference sequence). J gave up 3 bases and V 4 bases, and 0 bases lay outside the gene matches. The CDR3 loop reads CASSGTGDYGYTF. In DNA, the CDR3 is TGCGCCAGCAGTGGGACAGGGGACTATGGCTACACCTTC.

This rearrangement joins TRBV7-3 to TRBJ1-2; TRBD1 aligns across 11 bases. CDR1 SGHTA and CDR2 FQGTGA come from the germline V gene. The CDR3 contains 13 residues. The V and J ends lost 2 bases and 8 bases, in that order; junction bases with no gene match: 1. In DNA, the CDR3 is TGTGCCAGCAGCTTAGGGACAGGGGGAGGCTACACCTTC. Its protein is CASSLGTGGGYTF.

Concerning this clone itself: At the DNA level, this CDR3 is encoded by other sequences in the same sample as well. The chain uses TRBV9 and TRBJ2-7; 7 positions match TRBD1. The CDR3 length is 14 residues. In germline, CDR1 is SGDLS, CDR2 YYNGEE. V lost 0 bases, J lost 2 bases, and 2 bases stayed unmatched. CDR3 coding DNA: TGTGCCAGCAGCGTAGCCACAGGGGCCTACGAGCAGTACTTC. Encoded protein: CASSVATGAYEQYF.

The genes are TRBV27 and TRBJ1-1; 7 bases agree with TRBD1. V lost 1 base and J lost 0; bases outside the gene matches: 5. The CDR3 has 16 residues. Germline CDR1 and CDR2: MNHEY and SMNVEV (reference sequence). For the CDR3, the DNA is TGTGCCAGCAGTTTATTATTCAGGGGGATGAACACTGAAGCTTTCTTT. Encoded protein: CASSLLFRGMNTEAFF.

The rearrangement links TRBV29-1 to TRBJ2-5; 11 nucleotides match TRBD2. Germline V gene lookup returns CDR1 SQVTM and CDR2 ANQGSEA. J was trimmed by 3 bases and V by 7 bases; bases with no gene match: 13. The CDR3 consists of 16 residues. CDR3 region: CSAATGTSGTEETQYF. The CDR3 nucleotides are TGCAGCGCAGCAACCGGGACTAGCGGAACTGAAGAGACCCAGTACTTC.

V is TRBV9 and J is TRBJ2-5, with 9 positions matching TRBD2. V shed 0 bases, J shed 2 bases, and the junction held 2 bases outside the gene matches. The CDR3 is made up of 15 amino acids. Germline V gene sequence: CDR1 SGDLS, CDR2 YYNGEE. CDR3 residues: CASSVDAGGQETQYF. CDR3 nucleotide sequence: TGTGCCAGCAGCGTAGATGCGGGAGGGCAAGAGACCCAGTACTTC.

The genes are TRBV13 and TRBJ2-2; 11 bases match TRBD2. The CDR3 has 17 amino acids. V was pared by 6 bases and J by 1 base, with 7 bases of the junction left unmatched. Germline V gene lookup returns CDR1 PRHDT and CDR2 FYEKMQ (reference sequence). CDR3 sequence: CASRDLAGGLNTGELFF. Written as DNA, the CDR3 is TGTGCCAGCAGGGACTTAGCGGGAGGGCTGAACACCGGGGAGCTGTTTTTT.

The chain links TRBV7-9 to TRBJ2-7; D is perhaps TRBD1 (7 bases). Germline CDR1 and CDR2: SEHNR and FQNEAQ (reference sequence). V lost 0 bases and J lost 3, with 12 bases in between. CDR3 length: 15 amino acids. The CDR3 DNA follows: TGTGCCAGCAGCTTAGCAAGGCAGGGGGGCTACGAGCAGTACTTC. Translated: CASSLARQGGYEQYF.

The CDR3: CASQQGTYSPLHF. CDR3 bases: TGTGCCAGCCAACAGGGAACATATTCACCCCTCCACTTT. This sequence joins TRBV2 and TRBJ1-6, with a possible D match to TRBD1 (6 bases). This CDR3 has 13 residues. Per the germline V gene, CDR1 is SNHLY and CDR2 is FYNNEI. V was pared by 8 bases and J by 8 bases, with 13 bases between.